The 28 T cell receptor beta chains in this list originate from one sample, sequenced in a study of blood T cell repertoires in COVID-19 (dated by TCRdb to about 2020). Receptor libraries were prepared by the immunoSEQ multiplex PCR assay. Drawn from immuneACCESS, this table holds only the in-frame rearrangements with V and J called that TCRdb kept. Clones are partly lost; checked studies trace under half to an unresolved V gene and leave the rest unexplained. Here the sample has around 100,000 clones; around four fifths occur a single time. In total, the top ten clones hold around 30% of the sample. Input material: peripheral blood. These receptors came from a man in his 70s with active or convalescent COVID-19.

This clone was detected a few times. The chain couples TRBV7-8 to TRBJ2-2, with 7 bases identical to TRBD1. Per the germline V gene, CDR1 is SGHVS and CDR2 is FQNEAQ. This CDR3 has 15 residues. V gave up 0 bases and J gave up 4 bases; unmatched junction bases: 2. The CDR3 DNA follows: TGTGCCAGCAGCTTAGCCGGGACAGTCACCGGGGAGCTGTTTTTT. Encoded protein: CASSLAGTVTGELFF.

This chain uses TRBV18 with TRBJ2-7; 8 positions match TRBD1. The V segment lost 6 bases and the J segment 7 bases; nucleotides outside the gene matches: 5. This CDR3 has 12 amino acids. CDR1 is KGHSH and CDR2 is LQKENI in the germline V gene. DNA for the CDR3: TGTGCCAGCTCCGCAGGGGGCGGTGAGCAGTACTTC. It yields the protein CASSAGGGEQYF.

The chain employs TRBV7-2 and TRBJ1-1; tentative D call: TRBD1 (5 bases). Germline CDR1 and CDR2: SGHTA and FQGNSA. CDR3 size: 16 residues. The V gene lost 1 base and the J gene lost 4 bases, with 16 bases spanning the gap. The CDR3 sequence: CASSLVSRGVGTEAFF. The CDR3 nucleotides are TGTGCCAGCAGCTTAGTTAGTAGGGGCGTGGGCACTGAAGCTTTCTTT. Filled out from reference TRBV7-2 and TRBJ1-1, the complete variable domain reads GAGVSQSPSNKVTEKGKDVELRCDPISGHTALYWYRQSLGQGLEFLIYFQGNSAPDKSGLPSDRFSAERTGGSVSTLTIQRTQQEDSAVYLCASSLVSRGVGTEAFFGQGTRLTVV.

This chain joins TRBV15 and TRBJ2-1, with D maybe TRBD2 (6 bases). Trimming pared 3 bases from V and 2 bases from J, leaving 17 bases between. CDR1 is LNHNV, CDR2 YYDKDF, per germline (reference sequence). This CDR3 is 17 amino acids long. As DNA, the CDR3 is TGTGCCACCAGCAGTGACTTCTTTGCGGGACCCTACAATGAGCAGTTCTTC. It is translated as CATSSDFFAGPYNEQFF.

The chain has TRBV11-1 and TRBJ1-3; D unclear. Germline lookup yields CDR1 SGHAT and CDR2 FQDESV (reference sequence). This CDR3 is 13 amino acids long. V lost 5 bases and J lost 4, with 9 bases in between. CDR3 sequence reads: CASSPQQGNTIYF. CDR3 nucleotides: TGTGCCAGCAGCCCACAGCAAGGAAACACCATATATTTT.

The chain carries TRBV19 and TRBJ1-2, with a possible D match to TRBD1 (6 bases). Trimming took off 1 base at V and 7 bases at J, with 16 bases between the two ends. CDR1 and CDR2 from the germline V gene are LNHDA and SQIVND (reference sequence). The CDR3 totals 15 residues. The CDR3 reads CASSIALGGRGGYTF. The CDR3 DNA reads TGTGCCAGTAGTATAGCCCTGGGGGGGCGAGGTGGCTACACCTTC.

This sequence joins TRBV7-8 and TRBJ1-2; TRBD1 aligns across 10 bases. This CDR3 is 17 amino acids long. After removal of 4 bases from V and 3 bases from J, the junction contained 11 bases not matched to a gene. Germline-derived CDR1 and CDR2 are SGHVS and FQNEAQ. In nucleotides, the CDR3 is TGTGCCAGCAGCTCAACCGCGGACAGGGGGTTCGACTATGGCTACACCTTC. Translating gives CASSSTADRGFDYGYTF.

This clone was found once. This chain connects TRBV24-1 to TRBJ2-2, with D tentatively TRBD1 (6 bases). This CDR3 is built from 15 residues. Between the trimmed V and J ends, which lost 2 bases and 4 bases, there was a span of 10 bases. Germline CDR1 and CDR2: KGHDR and SFDVKD. The CDR3 here is CATSDSRQVTGELFF. DNA of the CDR3: TGTGCCACCAGTGATTCGCGACAGGTCACCGGGGAGCTGTTTTTT.

The chain uses TRBV28 and TRBJ1-2, with 8 bases lining up with TRBD1. Germline values: CDR1 MDHEN, CDR2 SYDVKM. The CDR3 has 14 amino acids. With V trimmed by 7 bases and J by 5 bases, 9 bases remained unmatched. Here the CDR3 reads CASNYGQGGYGYTF. CDR3 nucleotides: TGTGCCAGCAATTACGGACAGGGAGGGTATGGCTACACCTTC.

V and J are TRBV15 and TRBJ2-3; tentatively, D is TRBD2 (5 bases). With 0 bases removed from V and 6 bases from J, the gap between germline ends came to 13 bases. This CDR3 has 15 residues. Looked up from germline, CDR1 is LNHNV and CDR2 is YYDKDF (reference sequence). CDR3 residues: CATSRDNRGRDTQYF. CDR3 in DNA: TGTGCCACCAGCAGAGATAATCGGGGTAGGGATACGCAGTATTTT.

The gene calls are TRBV24-1 and TRBJ1-5; TRBD1 might be the D (5 bases). Germline V gene lookup returns CDR1 KGHDR and CDR2 SFDVKD. The ends were cut back, 4 bases at V and 11 bases at J, with 14 bases in the middle. The CDR3 has 13 amino acids. The CDR3 region is CATSDAGRMAQHF. The CDR3 DNA is TGTGCCACCAGTGACGCAGGGAGGATGGCCCAGCATTTT.

This clone was counted once. The gene calls are TRBV24-1 and TRBJ2-5, with TRBD2 identical over 8 bases. This CDR3 spans 16 amino acids. Germline CDR1 KGHDR, CDR2 SFDVKD. V gave up 7 bases and J gave up 5 bases; unmatched junction bases: 14. The CDR3 coding sequence is TGTGCCACCAGCGATACAAGAGCGGGAGTTGCGGAGACCCAGTACTTC. It codes for CATSDTRAGVAETQYF.

This chain uses TRBV9 with TRBJ2-7, with D maybe TRBD2 (6 bases). The CDR3 loop spans 14 amino acids. V was trimmed by 0 bases and J by 5 bases, leaving 12 bases between them. CDR1 is SGDLS, CDR2 YYNGEE, per germline. The CDR3 region has the DNA TGTGCCAGCAGCGTAGCAGGAGGGAACCACGAGCAGTACTTC. It yields the protein CASSVAGGNHEQYF.

This rearrangement joins TRBV11-1 to TRBJ2-2; D might be TRBD1 (5 bases). The V end was cut by 6 bases, the J end by 4 bases, with 15 bases between. CDR1 SGHAT and CDR2 FQDESV come from the germline V gene (reference sequence). The CDR3 has 15 residues. The CDR3 DNA reads TGTGCCAGCAGTTTACTTCAGGGTCCCACCGGGGAGCTGTTTTTT. This sequence encodes CASSLLQGPTGELFF.

The chain uses TRBV7-9 and TRBJ1-4; the D gene is possibly TRBD1 (5 bases). The CDR3 covers 14 residues. From germline, CDR1 is SEHNR and CDR2 FQNEAQ (reference sequence). The V gene lost 8 bases and the J gene lost 7 bases, with 17 bases spanning the gap. The CDR3 DNA reads TGTGCCAGCCAGCCCGCGGGGCGCGGTGAAAAACTGTTTTTT. Translated: CASQPAGRGEKLFF.

The chain links TRBV6-6 to TRBJ2-3; no clear D. Trimming left V 5 bases short and J 8 bases short, with 11 bases between. The CDR3 is made up of 12 amino acids. Germline CDR1 and CDR2: MNHNY and SVGAGI (reference sequence). CDR3 sequence reads: CASSPYAGTQYF. CDR3 DNA: TGTGCCAGCAGTCCTTACGCCGGTACGCAGTATTTT.

CDR3 sequence: CASSPTSQETQYF. The CDR3 DNA reads TGTGCCAGCTCACCGACTAGTCAAGAGACCCAGTACTTC. The rearrangement links TRBV18 to TRBJ2-5; perhaps TRBD2 as D (6 bases). The CDR3 has 13 amino acids. Trimming removed 3 bases at V and 2 bases at J, with 7 bases between. Germline-derived CDR1 and CDR2 are KGHSH and LQKENI.

CDR3 coding DNA: TGTGCCAGCAGTCCCTATAGCGGGGATACGCAGTATTTT. Amino acid sequence: CASSPYSGDTQYF. The genes are TRBV12-3 or TRBV12-4 and TRBJ2-3; TRBD2 matches at 7 bases. This CDR3 has 13 amino acids. With V trimmed by 5 bases and J by 6 bases, 5 bases remained unmatched.

V and J are TRBV2 and TRBJ1-2, with D perhaps matching TRBD1 (6 bases). This CDR3 has 13 residues. Trimming stripped 6 bases from V and 2 bases from J, with 10 bases between. Germline values: CDR1 SNHLY, CDR2 FYNNEI. DNA of the CDR3: TGTGCCAGCAGCCTGGGACAAAACTATGGCTACACCTTC. This codes for CASSLGQNYGYTF.

The gene calls are TRBV30 and TRBJ2-2; tentative D call: TRBD2 (6 bases). Per the germline V gene, CDR1 is GTSNPN and CDR2 is SVGIG (reference sequence). V lost 0 bases to trimming and J lost 1 base, with 9 bases between them. The length of the CDR3 is 15 residues. The CDR3 spells CAWSVRRVNTGELFF. The CDR3 DNA follows: TGTGCCTGGAGTGTAAGGAGGGTGAACACCGGGGAGCTGTTTTTT.

The CDR3 coding sequence is TGTGCCAGCAGTTACTCCGGGACAGGGGTGGCGGGCTACACCTTC. This gives the protein CASSYSGTGVAGYTF. The chain carries TRBV6-5 and TRBJ1-2; 10 bases are shared with TRBD1. CDR3 length: 15 amino acids. Germline V gene data show CDR1 as MNHEY and CDR2 as SVGAGI. V gave up 0 bases and J gave up 8 bases; unmatched junction bases: 6.

This chain links TRBV7-3 with TRBJ2-5, with TRBD2 matching over 10 bases. CDR3 length equals 17 residues. The V and J ends lost 1 base and 4 bases, in that order; junction bases with no gene match: 9. Germline V gene data show CDR1 as SGHTA and CDR2 as FQGTGA. For the CDR3, the DNA is TGTGCCAGCAGCTTAATTGCTAGCGGGGGAGAGTTAGAGACCCAGTACTTC. Translating gives CASSLIASGGELETQYF.

This chain connects TRBV18 to TRBJ1-4, with 9 bases fitting TRBD1. The J segment lost 0 bases and the V segment lost 3 bases, leaving 2 bases of the junction unmatched. The CDR3 totals 16 residues. Germline values: CDR1 KGHSH, CDR2 LQKENI. CDR3 in amino acids: CASSPGQGSTNEKLFF. The CDR3 DNA reads as TGTGCCAGCTCACCGGGACAGGGATCAACTAATGAAAAACTGTTTTTT.

Here the CDR3 DNA reads TGTGCCAGCAGTGAAGGGAGGACGCCGGGCTACACCTTC. Encoded protein: CASSEGRTPGYTF. The gene calls are TRBV6-1 and TRBJ1-2; the D is unclear. Germline V gene data show CDR1 as MNHNS and CDR2 as SASEGT. CDR3 size: 13 residues. Trimming shortened V by 1 base and J by 8 bases, and 11 bases separated the two germline ends.

The rearrangement joins TRBV5-1 to TRBJ2-7, with D unclear. V gave up 0 bases and J gave up 0 bases, with 10 bases separating them. The length of the CDR3 is 15 residues. Germline assignment: CDR1 SGHRS and CDR2 YFSETQ. The DNA of the CDR3 is TGCGCCAGCAGCTTGGGGCACAGCAACTCCTACGAGCAGTACTTC. Protein product: CASSLGHSNSYEQYF.

This sequence joins TRBV2 and TRBJ2-3, with 9 positions matching TRBD2. The CDR3 totals 14 residues. CDR1 is SNHLY and CDR2 is FYNNEI in the germline V gene. Germline trimming cut 7 bases from V and 5 bases from J; bases unmatched to any gene: 7. CDR3 region: CASKGGRVGDTQYF. CDR3 nucleotides: TGTGCCAGCAAGGGCGGGAGGGTTGGAGATACGCAGTATTTT.

V usage is TRBV9 and J usage is TRBJ1-1; D is ambiguous. V dropped 4 bases and J dropped 1 base, with 8 bases sitting between them. This CDR3 contains 13 residues. The germline V gene has CDR1 SGDLS and CDR2 YYNGEE. The CDR3 region has the DNA TGTGCCAGCAGCTCTCGACAGAACACTGAAGCTTTCTTT. This codes for CASSSRQNTEAFF.

This chain connects TRBV19 to TRBJ2-6; D gene uncertain. CDR1 is LNHDA and CDR2 is SQIVND in the germline V gene (reference sequence). CDR3 length: 14 residues. The V end was cut by 7 bases, the J end by 0 bases, with 7 bases between. The CDR3 nucleotides are TGTGCCAGTACTCGGGTCTCTGGGGCCAACGTCCTGACTTTC. It encodes CASTRVSGANVLTF.